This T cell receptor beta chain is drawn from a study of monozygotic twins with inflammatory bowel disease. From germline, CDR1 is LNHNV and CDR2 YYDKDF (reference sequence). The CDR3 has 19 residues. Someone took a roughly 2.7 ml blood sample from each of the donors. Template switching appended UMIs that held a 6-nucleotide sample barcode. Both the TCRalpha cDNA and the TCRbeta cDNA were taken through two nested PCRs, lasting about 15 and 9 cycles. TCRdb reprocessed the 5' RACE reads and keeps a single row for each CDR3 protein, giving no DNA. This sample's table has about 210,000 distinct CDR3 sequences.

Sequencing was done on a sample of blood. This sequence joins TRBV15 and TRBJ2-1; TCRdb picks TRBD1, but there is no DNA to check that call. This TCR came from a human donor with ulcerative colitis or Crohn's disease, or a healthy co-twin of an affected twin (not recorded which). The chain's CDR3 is CATSREVWADHVSYNEQFF. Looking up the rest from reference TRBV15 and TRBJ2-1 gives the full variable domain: DAMVIQNPRYQVTQFGKPVTLSCSQTLNHNVMYWYQQKSSQAPKLLFHYYDKDFNNEADTPDNFQSRRPNTSFCFLDIRSPGLGDTAMYLCATSREVWADHVSYNEQFFGPGTRLTVL.